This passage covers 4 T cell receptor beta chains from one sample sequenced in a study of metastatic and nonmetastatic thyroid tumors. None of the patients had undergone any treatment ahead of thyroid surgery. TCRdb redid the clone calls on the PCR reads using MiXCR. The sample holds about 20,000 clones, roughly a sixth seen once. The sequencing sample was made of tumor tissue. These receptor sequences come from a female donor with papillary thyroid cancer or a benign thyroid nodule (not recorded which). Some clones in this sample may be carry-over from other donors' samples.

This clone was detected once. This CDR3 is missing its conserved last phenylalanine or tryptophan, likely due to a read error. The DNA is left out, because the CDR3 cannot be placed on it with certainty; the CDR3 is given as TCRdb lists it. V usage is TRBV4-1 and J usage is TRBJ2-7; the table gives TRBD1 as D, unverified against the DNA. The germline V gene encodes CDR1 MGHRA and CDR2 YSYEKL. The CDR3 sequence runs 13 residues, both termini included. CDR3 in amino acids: CASSQVPAYEHYL.

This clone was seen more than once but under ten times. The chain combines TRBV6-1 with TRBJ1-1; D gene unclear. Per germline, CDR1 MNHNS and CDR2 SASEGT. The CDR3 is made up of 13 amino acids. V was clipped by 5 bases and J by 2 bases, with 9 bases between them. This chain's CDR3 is CASSSVPNTEAFF. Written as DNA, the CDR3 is TGTGCCAGCAGTTCCGTACCTAACACTGAAGCTTTCTTT.

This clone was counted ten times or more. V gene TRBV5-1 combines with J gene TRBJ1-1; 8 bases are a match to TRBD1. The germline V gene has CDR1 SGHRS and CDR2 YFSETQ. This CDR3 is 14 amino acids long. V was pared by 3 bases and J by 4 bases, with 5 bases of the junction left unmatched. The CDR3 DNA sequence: TGCGCCAGCAGCTCAACCACAGGGGGCACTGAAGCTTTCTTT. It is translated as CASSSTTGGTEAFF.

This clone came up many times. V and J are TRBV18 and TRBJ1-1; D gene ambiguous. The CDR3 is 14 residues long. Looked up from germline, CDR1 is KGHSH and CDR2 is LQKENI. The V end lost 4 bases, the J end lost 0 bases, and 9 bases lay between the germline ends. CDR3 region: CASSQGPMNTEAFF. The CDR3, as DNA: TGTGCCAGCTCACAAGGACCGATGAACACTGAAGCTTTCTTT.